This T cell receptor beta chain was sequenced in a study of T cell changes during pregnancy in multiple sclerosis. TCRdb's table, derived via immunoSEQ multiplex PCR, lists solely in-frame clones and lacks some. The sample holds about 120,000 clones, approximately 94% seen once. Sequenced material: peripheral blood, taken before pregnancy. The origin of this receptor is a female donor with multiple sclerosis, enrolled in a pregnancy study.

CDR3 sequence reads: CAMTGTGAYEQYF. As DNA, the CDR3 is TGTGCCATGACCGGGACAGGGGCCTACGAGCAGTACTTC. The V and J genes are TRBV6-1 and TRBJ2-7; 10 nucleotides agree with TRBD1. Germline-derived CDR1 and CDR2 are MNHNS and SASEGT. The CDR3 has 13 residues. V lost 10 bases to trimming and J lost 2 bases; unmatched junction nucleotides: 5.